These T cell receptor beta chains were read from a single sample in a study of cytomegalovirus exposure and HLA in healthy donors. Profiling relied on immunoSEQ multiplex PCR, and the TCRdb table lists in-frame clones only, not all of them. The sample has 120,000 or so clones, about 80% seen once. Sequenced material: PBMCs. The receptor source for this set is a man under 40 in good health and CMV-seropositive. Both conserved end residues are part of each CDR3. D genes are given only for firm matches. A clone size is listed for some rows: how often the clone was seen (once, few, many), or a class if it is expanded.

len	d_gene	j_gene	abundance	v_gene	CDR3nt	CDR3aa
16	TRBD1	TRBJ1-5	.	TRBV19	TGTGCCAGTACACCAGACAGGGGTGATGGCAATCAGCCCCAGCATTTT	CASTPDRGDGNQPQHF
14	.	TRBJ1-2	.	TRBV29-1	TGCAGCGTTGAAGATCTTGTGGCTGATGGTGGCTACACCTTC	CSVEDLVADGGYTF
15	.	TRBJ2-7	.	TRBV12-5	TGTGCTAGTGGTTCACCTCGAGGGCACCCCTACGAGCAGTACTTC	CASGSPRGHPYEQYF
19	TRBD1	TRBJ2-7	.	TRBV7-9	TGTGCCAGCAGCCCCTGGCCAGGGGGTGTGTTCTCCAACCGCGGCGAGCAGTACTTC	CASSPWPGGVFSNRGEQYF
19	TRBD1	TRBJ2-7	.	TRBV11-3	TGTGCCAGCAGCATACCCAAGACCAAACCGGGACAGGGCTCCTTAGAGCAGTACTTC	CASSIPKTKPGQGSLEQYF
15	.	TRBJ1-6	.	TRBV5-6	TGTGCCAGCAGCTTCGTACAGTCTTATAATTCACCCCTCCACTTT	CASSFVQSYNSPLHF
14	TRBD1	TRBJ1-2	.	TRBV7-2	TGTGCCAGCAGCTTAGGGGGACAGGGGATTGGCTACACCTTC	CASSLGGQGIGYTF
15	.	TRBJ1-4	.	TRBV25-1	TGTGCCAGCAGTGCTCAGGGCCTCCCTAATGAAAAACTGTTTTTT	CASSAQGLPNEKLFF
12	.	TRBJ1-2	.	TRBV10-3	TGTGCCATCAATGAGTATTCGGATGGCTACACCTTC	CAINEYSDGYTF
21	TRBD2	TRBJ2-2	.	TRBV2	TGTGCCAGCAGCCGATCGTCAGATGGGGGGGGAGAAAATGAGAAGGCCGGGGAGCTGTTTTTT	CASSRSSDGGGENEKAGELFF
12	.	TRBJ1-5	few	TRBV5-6	TGTGCCAGCAGCGCGCAGGGTCAGCCCCAGCATTTT	CASSAQGQPQHF
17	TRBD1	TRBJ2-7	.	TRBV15	TGTGCCACCAGCAGAGATCGCGGGACAGGGGGCTTCAACGAGCAGTACTTC	CATSRDRGTGGFNEQYF
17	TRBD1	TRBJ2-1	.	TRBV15	TGTGCCACCAGCAGAGATCTAGGGGGCCAATCCTACAATGAGCAGTTCTTC	CATSRDLGGQSYNEQFF
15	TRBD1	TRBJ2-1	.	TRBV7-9	TGTGCCAGCAGCGCCCGGGACAGTTCCGTCTATGAGCAGTTCTTC	CASSARDSSVYEQFF
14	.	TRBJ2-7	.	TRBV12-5	TGTGCTAGTGCCCCCCCGGGACATATCTACGAGCAGTACTTC	CASAPPGHIYEQYF
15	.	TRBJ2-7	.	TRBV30	TGTGCCTGGAGTCTACGACAGCCCCGGCCCTACGAGCAGTACTTC	CAWSLRQPRPYEQYF
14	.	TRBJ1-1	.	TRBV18	TGTGCCAGCTCACTTGCCGTTCAGGTCACTGAAGCTTTCTTT	CASSLAVQVTEAFF
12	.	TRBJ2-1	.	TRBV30	TGTGCCTGGGGGGCTAGCTACAATGAGCAGTTCTTC	CAWGASYNEQFF
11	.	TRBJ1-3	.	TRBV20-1	TGCAGTTTCATAGTTTCGGGCACCATATATTTT	CSFIVSGTIYF
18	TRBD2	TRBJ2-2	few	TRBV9	TGTGCCAGCAGCGTAGGGGCTAGCGGGGGGATGAACACCGGGGAGCTGTTTTTT	CASSVGASGGMNTGELFF
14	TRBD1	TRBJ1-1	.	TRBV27	TGTGCCAGCAGTCTCGCAAGGGACAGGGAGACAGCTTTCTTT	CASSLARDRETAFF
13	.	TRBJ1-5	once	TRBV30	TGTGCCTGGAGTTCAGCAGGGGATCAGCCCCAGCATTTT	CAWSSAGDQPQHF
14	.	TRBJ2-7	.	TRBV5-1	TGCGCCAGCAGCTTGTCAGATCTCTCCTACGAGCAGTACTTC	CASSLSDLSYEQYF
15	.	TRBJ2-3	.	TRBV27	TGTGCCAGCGGTGGCGTTGGGCACAGCACAGATACGCAGTATTTT	CASGGVGHSTDTQYF
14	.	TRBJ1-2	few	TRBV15	TGTGCCACCAGCAGAGATCCCCAGGGGAGTGGCTACACCTTC	CATSRDPQGSGYTF
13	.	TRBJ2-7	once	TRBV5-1	TGCGCCAGCAGCTTGCGGGGAGCCTACGAGCAGTACTTC	CASSLRGAYEQYF
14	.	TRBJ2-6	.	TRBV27	TGTGCCAGCAGTCCCCTCGTTGGGGCCAACGTCCTGACTTTC	CASSPLVGANVLTF
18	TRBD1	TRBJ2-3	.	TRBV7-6	TGTGCCAGCAGCTTCTCCCCCCCCGGGACAGGGGATATTACACGGAAGTATTTT	CASSFSPPGTGDITRKYF
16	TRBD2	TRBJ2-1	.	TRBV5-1	TGCGCCAGCAGTTACGGACTAGCGGGGGCCTACAATGAGCAGTTCTTC	CASSYGLAGAYNEQFF
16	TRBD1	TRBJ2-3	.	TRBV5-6	TGTGCCAGCAGCTTGGTTGGGACAGGTGGAACGGATACGCAGTATTTT	CASSLVGTGGTDTQYF
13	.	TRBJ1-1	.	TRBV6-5	TGTGCCAGCACCCCGGGTCCCGAGGCTGAAGCTTTCTTT	CASTPGPEAEAFF
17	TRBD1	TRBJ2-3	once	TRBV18	TGTGCCAGCTCACCGTGGCCGGGACAGGGTTTAACAGATACGCAGTATTTT	CASSPWPGQGLTDTQYF
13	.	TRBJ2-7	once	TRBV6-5	TGTGCCAGCAGGGTATCGGTTTTGTACGAGCAGTACTTC	CASRVSVLYEQYF
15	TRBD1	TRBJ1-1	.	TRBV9	TGTGCCAGCAGTTTAGGGACAGGCCGGAACACTGAAGCTTTCTTT	CASSLGTGRNTEAFF
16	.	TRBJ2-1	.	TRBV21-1	TGTGCCAGCAGCAAATGGCAGGTTAGCTCCTACAATGAGCAGTTCTTC	CASSKWQVSSYNEQFF
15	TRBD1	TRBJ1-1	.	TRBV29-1	TGCAGCGTTGGGTCGAACACAGGGGGTGGCACTGAAGCTTTCTTT	CSVGSNTGGGTEAFF
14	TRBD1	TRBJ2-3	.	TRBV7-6	TGTGCCAGCAGCCCCCTGGACAGGGGGGATACGCAGTATTTT	CASSPLDRGDTQYF
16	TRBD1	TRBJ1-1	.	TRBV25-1	TGTGCCAGCAGTTCTATTACGGGGACAGGGGACACTGAAGCTTTCTTT	CASSSITGTGDTEAFF
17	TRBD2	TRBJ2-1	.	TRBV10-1	TGCGCCAGCAGTGGGGCTAGCGGGGGGGCCTCCTACAATGAGCAGTTCTTC	CASSGASGGASYNEQFF
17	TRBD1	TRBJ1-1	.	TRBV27	TGTGCCAGCAGTTTAAGCAGGGGGCTTGGGTGGAACACTGAAGCTTTCTTT	CASSLSRGLGWNTEAFF
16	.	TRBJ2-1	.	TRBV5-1	TGCGCCAGCAGCTGGACCCTCGGGGTCACCTACAATGAGCAGTTCTTC	CASSWTLGVTYNEQFF